This T cell receptor beta chain was sequenced in a study of regulatory T cells in long-lasting Graves disease. A word on this clonotype: Its antigen is not identified.

Whole-study results and caveats: Thyroid tissue was not studied; only peripheral blood was. Persistent disease was associated with favored TRBV28 usage and with favored use of TRBJ1-2 and TRBJ2-5. Owing to a sample size that was small, accuracy may have been reduced.

Indicated time point: newly diagnosed GD, antithyroid drugs for less than 3 months. The authors made the TCR library using RNA they extracted from PBMCs. With 3 bases removed from V and 5 bases from J, the gap between germline ends came to 19 bases. Looked up from germline, CDR1 is KGHSH and CDR2 is LQKENI. The CDR3 length is 16 residues. Construction of TCR beta libraries relied on iRepertoire HTBI primers and on Arm-PCR targeting CDR3 regions. TCRdb reprocessed the multiplex PCR reads with MiXCR, giving one entry per CDR3 protein. Seen here are a few hundred thousand distinct CDR3 sequences, around 16% observed once, and the top ten hold roughly 8%. This same sample was also part of a study on T cells in Graves' hyperthyroidism and ophthalmopathy. That paper states: Newly diagnosed patients aged 18 to 65 had hyperthyroidism of under 2 months' duration.

This TCR derives from a middle-aged woman with Graves disease. Sequenced here: peripheral blood mononuclear cells (PBMCs), sampled at new diagnosis, from a patient treated with antithyroid drugs. The chain joins TRBV18 to TRBJ1-1; D remains ambiguous. CDR3 nucleotides: TGTGCCAGCTCACCCCCGGGCCCTCCGGCGGGGACTGAAGCTTTCTTT. Protein sequence: CASSPPGPPAGTEAFF.